One sample yielded the 31 T cell receptor beta chains listed below, sequenced in a study of beta chain features in type 1 diabetes. TCRB transcripts that were expressed got sequenced, as all of the isolated RNA had been reverse transcribed. TCRdb's table, derived via immunoSEQ multiplex PCR, lists solely in-frame clones and lacks some. Of 300,000 to 350,000 clones listed, roughly 21% were seen once; the top ten hold around 0.044%. Sample: naive CD4+ T cells from blood. The receptor source for this set is a woman aged 18-30 years in good health.

The chain is built from TRBV30 and TRBJ2-7; 8 nucleotides line up with TRBD2. The CDR3 totals 13 residues. Trimming removed 4 bases from V and 5 bases from J; junction bases left unmatched: 7. Germline CDR1 is GTSNPN and CDR2 is SVGIG (reference sequence). DNA of the CDR3: TGTGCCTGGATCAAAGCGGGAGACAACGAGCAGTACTTC. The encoded protein is CAWIKAGDNEQYF.

A few counts support this clone. The V and J genes are TRBV18 and TRBJ2-2; no clear D gene. Germline CDR1 is KGHSH and CDR2 is LQKENI. Trimming took 2 bases from V and 10 from J, leaving 11 bases between them. This CDR3 comprises 13 residues. CDR3 sequence reads: CASSPAPEAELFF. For the CDR3, the DNA is TGTGCCAGCTCACCAGCCCCAGAGGCGGAGCTGTTTTTT.

The J gene is TRBJ2-1, the V gene TRBV11-2; 11 nucleotides align to TRBD2. The CDR3 has 15 residues. Germline values: CDR1 SGHAT, CDR2 FQNNGV. V lost 1 base and J lost 10; bases outside the gene matches: 6. The CDR3 loop reads CASSLALAGAGEQFF. The CDR3 region has the DNA TGTGCCAGCAGCTTAGCACTAGCGGGGGCAGGAGAGCAGTTCTTC.

This clone was found a few times. The chain employs TRBV4-2 and TRBJ2-7, with D maybe TRBD2 (6 bases). Trimming removed 0 bases at V and 6 bases at J, with 18 bases between. This CDR3 contains 16 residues. From germline, CDR1 is LGHNA and CDR2 YNFKEQ. In nucleotides, the CDR3 is TGTGCCAGCAGCCAAGAGCGCGCGGGGCGGGGAGGCGAGCAGTACTTC. Protein product: CASSQERAGRGGEQYF.

The gene calls are TRBV5-1 and TRBJ1-2; TRBD1 matches 9 bases. J lost 6 bases, V lost 4 bases, and 10 bases had no gene match. CDR1 is SGHRS and CDR2 is YFSETQ in the germline V gene. There are 15 residues in the CDR3. CDR3 sequence (DNA): TGCGCCAGCAGCATTGCCACAGGGGGCGCGGATGGCTACACCTTC. Translated: CASSIATGGADGYTF.

The rearrangement joins TRBV30 to TRBJ2-7; 7 bases agree with TRBD2. J gave up 4 bases and V 4 bases, and 10 bases lay outside the gene matches. Germline CDR1 GTSNPN, CDR2 SVGIG (reference sequence). The CDR3 covers 14 residues. CDR3 DNA sequence: TGTGCCTGGAACCGAGGCGGGAGTGGTTACGAGCAGTACTTC. Its protein product is CAWNRGGSGYEQYF.

The chain employs TRBV18 and TRBJ2-2; the match to TRBD1 covers 7 bases. Losses at the gene ends were 6 bases for V and 5 bases for J; bases not matched to a gene: 6. Germline CDR1 reads KGHSH; CDR2 reads LQKENI. This CDR3 region has 14 residues. CDR3 loop: CASSPGTETGELFF. DNA for the CDR3: TGTGCCAGCTCGCCCGGGACAGAGACCGGGGAGCTGTTTTTT.

This chain uses TRBV11-2 with TRBJ2-7; TRBD1 matches 7 bases. Germline V lookup: CDR1 SGHAT, CDR2 FQNNGV. With 6 bases clipped from V and 7 bases from J, the junction kept 12 bases outside the gene matches. This CDR3 comprises 14 residues. Written as DNA, the CDR3 is TGTGCCAGCAGTGCACAGGGGACATCGGAGGAGCAGTACTTC. It translates to CASSAQGTSEEQYF. Drawing the rest from reference TRBV11-2 and TRBJ2-7, the complete variable domain is EAGVAQSPRYKIIEKRQSVAFWCNPISGHATLYWYQQILGQGPKLLIQFQNNGVVDDSQLPKDRFSAERLKGVDSTLKIQPAKLEDSAVYLCASSAQGTSEEQYFGPGTRLTVT.

This clone was seen just once. This chain uses TRBV4-1 with TRBJ2-7; TRBD1 might be the D (7 bases). V was pared by 5 bases and J by 9 bases, with 14 bases between. Germline V gene sequence: CDR1 MGHRA, CDR2 YSYEKL. The CDR3 is made up of 12 amino acids. CDR3 nucleotide sequence: TGCGCCAGCAGCTCCCAGGGGGGATGGCAGTACTTC. This translates into CASSSQGGWQYF.

This chain connects TRBV5-1 to TRBJ1-5; D ambiguous. The ends were cut back, 4 bases at V and 0 bases at J, with 11 bases in the middle. CDR1 is SGHRS and CDR2 is YFSETQ in the germline V gene. CDR3 length: 15 residues. This chain's CDR3 is CASSPVPGSNQPQHF. The CDR3 nucleotides read TGCGCCAGCAGCCCCGTCCCCGGTAGCAATCAGCCCCAGCATTTT.

In its sample, this clone was seen a few times. The genes are TRBV30 and TRBJ2-2; 9 bases line up with TRBD2. In germline, CDR1 is GTSNPN, CDR2 SVGIG (reference sequence). CDR3 length: 16 residues. The ends lost 2 bases at V and 5 bases at J; junction bases unmatched: 9. This chain's CDR3 is CAWSPLSGSSTGELFF. In nucleotides, the CDR3 is TGTGCCTGGAGTCCCCTTAGCGGGAGTTCTACCGGGGAGCTGTTTTTT.

This clone was seen only a few times. This rearrangement joins TRBV27 to TRBJ2-1; 8 nucleotides line up with TRBD1. The germline V gene has CDR1 MNHEY and CDR2 SMNVEV (reference sequence). CDR3 length equals 16 residues. V trimming: 2 bases; J trimming: 3 bases; junction bases outside the gene matches: 6. CDR3 nucleotide sequence: TGTGCCAGCAGTTTAAATCGGGACAGGCTCTACAATGAGCAGTTCTTC. It is translated as CASSLNRDRLYNEQFF.

The chain combines TRBV18 with TRBJ1-5, with D uncertain. V was cut by 3 bases and J by 3 bases, with 15 bases left in between. This CDR3 is 16 amino acids long. CDR1 and CDR2 from the germline V gene are KGHSH and LQKENI. The CDR3 region is CASSPQLSGDNQPQHF. CDR3 sequence (DNA): TGTGCCAGCTCACCCCAACTGTCCGGGGACAATCAGCCCCAGCATTTT.

The CDR3 coding sequence is TGTGCCAGCAGCTCCGGGGTCGGGGGAACTGAAGCTTTCTTT. Translating gives CASSSGVGGTEAFF. The chain recombines TRBV7-6 with TRBJ1-1; D may be TRBD1 (5 bases). CDR3 size: 14 residues. Trimming left V 4 bases short and J 5 bases short, with 14 bases between. In germline, CDR1 is SGHVS, CDR2 FNYEAQ.

The chain has TRBV9 and TRBJ1-5; weak D call: TRBD1 (5 bases). Germline V gene data show CDR1 as SGDLS and CDR2 as YYNGEE. Trimming left V 4 bases short and J 6 bases short, with 14 bases between. The CDR3 is 14 residues long. CDR3 in amino acids: CASSPQGGSQPQHF. The CDR3 DNA reads TGTGCCAGCAGCCCCCAGGGAGGGAGTCAGCCCCAGCATTTT.

The gene calls are TRBV11-3 and TRBJ2-1; 8 positions match TRBD2. Germline V CDR1 and CDR2: SGHNT, YENEEA. CDR3 length: 14 residues. V shed 5 bases, J shed 7 bases, and the junction held 7 bases outside the gene matches. The CDR3 region has the DNA TGTGCCAGCAGCACGTTAGCGGGAAGTAATGAGCAGTTCTTC. Residues: CASSTLAGSNEQFF.

This chain uses TRBV2 with TRBJ1-1; D may be TRBD1 (5 bases). The CDR3 extends over 14 amino acids. The V end lost 7 bases, the J end lost 4 bases, and 16 bases lay between the germline ends. CDR1 and CDR2 from the germline V gene are SNHLY and FYNNEI. CDR3 sequence: CASTAGGGGTEAFF. Here the CDR3 DNA reads TGTGCCAGCACCGCTGGGGGAGGTGGCACTGAAGCTTTCTTT. The variable domain in full, completed from reference TRBV2 and TRBJ1-1, reads EPEVTQTPSHQVTQMGQEVILRCVPISNHLYFYWYRQILGQKVEFLVSFYNNEISEKSEIFDDQFSVERPDGSNFTLKIRSTKLEDSAMYFCASTAGGGGTEAFFGQGTRLTVV.

V usage is TRBV7-2 and J usage is TRBJ2-3, with 9 bases matching TRBD2. Germline V CDR1 and CDR2: SGHTA, FQGNSA. With V trimmed by 5 bases and J by 1 base, 4 bases remained unmatched. The CDR3 totals 15 residues. The CDR3 region is CASSPRTSGTDTQYF. CDR3 coding DNA: TGTGCCAGCAGCCCTAGGACTAGCGGCACAGATACGCAGTATTTT.

This clone was detected a few times. V and J are TRBV2 and TRBJ2-1, with unresolved D. V was pared by 5 bases and J by 5 bases, with 4 bases between. The germline V gene has CDR1 SNHLY and CDR2 FYNNEI. CDR3 length: 11 amino acids. DNA of the CDR3: TGTGCCAGCAGTCGGGACAATGAGCAGTTCTTC. It is translated as CASSRDNEQFF. Full variable domain (remainder filled in from reference TRBV2 and TRBJ2-1): EPEVTQTPSHQVTQMGQEVILRCVPISNHLYFYWYRQILGQKVEFLVSFYNNEISEKSEIFDDQFSVERPDGSNFTLKIRSTKLEDSAMYFCASSRDNEQFFGPGTRLTVL.

The CDR3, as DNA: TGTGCCTGGAGACAGGGAAGGAACACCGGGGAGCTGTTTTTT. Amino acid sequence: CAWRQGRNTGELFF. V is TRBV30 and J is TRBJ2-2, with D perhaps TRBD1 (6 bases). Germline V CDR1 and CDR2: GTSNPN, SVGIG (reference sequence). The CDR3 consists of 14 residues. V was cut by 3 bases and J by 1 base, with 9 bases left in between.

This clone was seen a handful of times. The chain uses TRBV9 and TRBJ2-3, with TRBD2 matching over 10 bases. V lost 2 bases, J lost 4 bases, and 4 bases stayed unmatched. This CDR3 has 15 residues. Germline V gene data show CDR1 as SGDLS and CDR2 as YYNGEE. The CDR3 DNA sequence: TGTGCCAGCAGCGTCGCTAGCGGGAGCTCAGATACGCAGTATTTT. Its protein is CASSVASGSSDTQYF.

This clone showed up just a few times. The chain employs TRBV7-2 and TRBJ1-5, with D unclear. The length of the CDR3 is 12 residues. The germline V gene has CDR1 SGHTA and CDR2 FQGNSA. V lost 3 bases and J lost 4, with 4 bases in between. The CDR3 spells CASSFLNQPQHF. CDR3 DNA: TGTGCCAGCAGCTTTCTTAATCAGCCCCAGCATTTT. The full variable domain, completed using reference TRBV7-2 and TRBJ1-5, is GAGVSQSPSNKVTEKGKDVELRCDPISGHTALYWYRQSLGQGLEFLIYFQGNSAPDKSGLPSDRFSAERTGGSVSTLTIQRTQQEDSAVYLCASSFLNQPQHFGDGTRLSIL.

The chain is built from TRBV28 and TRBJ2-7, with D maybe TRBD2 (6 bases). Germline V gene lookup returns CDR1 MDHEN and CDR2 SYDVKM. V was cut by 5 bases and J by 7 bases, with 15 bases left in between. This CDR3 has 13 residues. The CDR3 sequence: CASSVVRRVEQYF. In DNA form, the CDR3 reads TGTGCCAGCAGTGTCGTTCGGAGGGTTGAGCAGTACTTC.

J is TRBJ1-4 and V is TRBV6-6, with 7 bases matching TRBD1. J gave up 5 bases and V 6 bases, and 3 bases lay outside the gene matches. This CDR3 has 13 residues. The germline V gene has CDR1 MNHNY and CDR2 SVGAGI (reference sequence). The CDR3, as DNA: TGTGCCAGCAGGGGACAGCTGAATGAAAAACTGTTTTTT. Protein product: CASRGQLNEKLFF.

The rearrangement links TRBV14 to TRBJ2-3, with D perhaps matching TRBD2 (5 bases). The germline CDR1 and CDR2 sequences are SGHDN and FVKESK. Trimming left V 3 bases short and J 4 bases short, with 14 bases between. The CDR3 is made up of 15 amino acids. The CDR3 sequence: CASSHLAKPSDTQYF. The CDR3 DNA reads as TGTGCCAGCAGCCACCTAGCAAAACCCTCAGATACGCAGTATTTT.

This clone showed up just a few times. The J gene is TRBJ2-7, the V gene TRBV11-1; 14 bases line up with TRBD2. The J segment lost 3 bases and the V segment lost 2 bases, leaving 3 bases of the junction unmatched. Germline assignment: CDR1 SGHAT and CDR2 FQDESV (reference sequence). The CDR3 contains 16 residues. Here the CDR3 DNA reads TGTGCCAGCAGCTTATCCGGGACTAGCGGGAGCTACGAGCAGTACTTC. It translates to CASSLSGTSGSYEQYF.

This sequence joins TRBV29-1 and TRBJ1-2; no reliable D call. V lost 8 bases and J 3 bases, leaving 10 bases between the germline ends. The CDR3 sequence is 11 residues long. Germline V gene sequence: CDR1 SQVTM, CDR2 ANQGSEA. DNA of the CDR3: TGCAGCTATCGGTCATACTATGGCTACACCTTC. Its protein is CSYRSYYGYTF.

This chain links TRBV5-4 with TRBJ1-1; 7 positions match TRBD1. Germline V gene lookup returns CDR1 SGHNT and CDR2 YYREEE (reference sequence). V lost 7 bases to trimming and J lost 4 bases; unmatched junction nucleotides: 10. The CDR3 sequence is 14 residues long. The CDR3 DNA is TGTGCCAGCTCCTTGGGAGGGGGCGGCACTGAAGCTTTCTTT. Residues: CASSLGGGGTEAFF. Together with reference TRBV5-4 and TRBJ1-1, the CDR3 gives the full variable domain: ETGVTQSPTHLIKTRGQQVTLRCSSQSGHNTVSWYQQALGQGPQFIFQYYREEENGRGNFPPRFSGLQFPNYSSELNVNALELDDSALYLCASSLGGGGTEAFFGQGTRLTVV.

The chain links TRBV7-8 to TRBJ2-5; tentative D call: TRBD2 (7 bases). This CDR3 is 14 amino acids long. V lost 3 bases and J 5 bases, leaving 13 bases between the germline ends. CDR1 and CDR2 (germline): SGHVS, FQNEAQ. In DNA, the CDR3 is TGTGCCAGCAGCTTCGGCGGGGGCGGGGAGACCCAGTACTTC. Translated: CASSFGGGGETQYF.

On this clone itself: Within the sample, other DNA sequences also encode this same CDR3. The CDR3 region is CAWSRDRAYEQYF. In DNA, the CDR3 is TGTGCCTGGAGCCGGGACAGGGCCTACGAGCAGTACTTC. The chain has TRBV30 and TRBJ2-7, with 9 positions matching TRBD1. From germline, CDR1 is GTSNPN and CDR2 SVGIG (reference sequence). The CDR3 contains 13 residues. Trimming at V came to 3 bases and at J to 2 bases, leaving 2 bases not matched to a gene.

The gene calls are TRBV2 and TRBJ2-1; D not certain. V was trimmed by 6 bases and J by 1 base, leaving 10 bases between them. Germline V CDR1 and CDR2: SNHLY, FYNNEI. The CDR3 loop spans 14 amino acids. CDR3 sequence: CASSRGPSYNEQFF. CDR3 nucleotides: TGTGCCAGCAGCCGTGGGCCGTCCTACAATGAGCAGTTCTTC. Drawing the rest from reference TRBV2 and TRBJ2-1, the complete variable domain is EPEVTQTPSHQVTQMGQEVILRCVPISNHLYFYWYRQILGQKVEFLVSFYNNEISEKSEIFDDQFSVERPDGSNFTLKIRSTKLEDSAMYFCASSRGPSYNEQFFGPGTRLTVL.